This T cell receptor (beta chain) was recorded in a study of T cells after yellow fever vaccination. CDR1 is DFQATT and CDR2 is SNEGSKA in the germline V gene (reference sequence). V trimming: 5 bases; J trimming: 4 bases; junction bases outside the gene matches: 9. The CDR3 is made up of 14 amino acids. One entry per CDR3 protein results from TCRdb running MiXCR on the 5' RACE reads. The data contain roughly 350,000 distinct CDR3 sequences, 4.1% of them seen just once; the ten biggest clones take up 20% to 25%. This clonotype was recorded at least ten times. The chain links TRBV20-1 to TRBJ1-1; 8 nucleotides agree with TRBD1. Specimen: PBMCs, collected 5 days after the yellow fever booster vaccination. This TCR derives from a man aged 18 to 30 who received the YFV17D yellow fever vaccine. CDR3 in amino acids: CSAGPGGELTEAFF. The CDR3 DNA sequence: TGCAGTGCTGGACCAGGGGGCGAACTCACTGAAGCTTTCTTT.